The clone carrying this T cell receptor (beta chain) was counted a few times. Its antigen remains unknown. Germline V gives CDR1 SGDLS, CDR2 YYNGEE. This CDR3 has 16 amino acids. The V gene lost 4 bases and the J gene lost 3 bases, with 16 bases spanning the gap. Researchers ran the PCR with 60 Vbeta and 13 Jbeta primers. Produced via immunoSEQ multiplex PCR; TCRdb's table is partial and in-frame only. The repertoire holds roughly 150,000 clones, over 8% seen once, with about 1.7% in the top ten. The data are from a study of cytomegalovirus exposure and HLA in healthy donors. The study's findings and limits: Beyond CMV serostatus, there was no information to go on about immune exposure. The study reported that TCR beta sequences accurately predicted HLA-A and HLA-B alleles in most subjects. There were several of the most significant clusters that appeared linked to common viral pathogens in a later analysis.

The rearrangement links TRBV9 to TRBJ2-2, with D perhaps matching TRBD2 (7 bases). The clonotype was recovered from a male donor in good health and CMV-seronegative. Sequencing was carried out using PBMCs. CDR3 coding DNA: TGTGCCAGCAGCCCCCGTGGGGGGGCCGACACCGGGGAGCTGTTTTTT. Translated, it gives CASSPRGGADTGELFF.